These 21 T cell receptor beta chains originate from one sample sequenced in a study of blood T cell repertoires in COVID-19. Profiling relied on immunoSEQ multiplex PCR, and the TCRdb table lists in-frame clones only, not all of them. Of some 110,000 clones listed, about 90% were seen once; the top ten hold approximately 15%. Sequencing was performed on peripheral blood. The receptor source for this set is a man aged 50-59 years with acute or convalescent COVID-19.

This clone was counted between two and nine times. The chain is built from TRBV6-4 and TRBJ1-1; 7 bases match TRBD1. V shed 5 bases, J shed 1 base, and the junction held 4 bases outside the gene matches. The germline gives CDR1 MRHNA, CDR2 SNTAGT. CDR3 length: 14 residues. DNA of the CDR3: TGTGCCAGCAGTCCAGGGGGTGCGAACACTGAAGCTTTCTTT. Translated, it gives CASSPGGANTEAFF.

The rearrangement uses TRBV21-1 and TRBJ1-1; the tabulated D call, TRBD1, remains unverified against the DNA. TRBV21-1 is a recognized pseudogene. The CDR3 spans 13 residues. The CDR3 bases are TGTGCCAGCAGCACGACAGGAAACACTGAAGCTTTCTTT. Translating gives CASSTTGNTEAFF.

The CDR3 sequence: CASSQDLARVNEQFF. The CDR3 DNA reads TGTGCCAGCAGCCAGGACTTGGCGAGGGTCAATGAGCAGTTCTTC. V usage is TRBV27 and J usage is TRBJ2-1; the D gene is possibly TRBD2 (5 bases). The CDR3 is 15 amino acids. Per germline, CDR1 MNHEY and CDR2 SMNVEV (reference sequence). V dropped 6 bases and J dropped 6 bases, with 18 bases sitting between them.

The chain links TRBV14 to TRBJ1-5; TRBD1 aligns across 7 bases. The CDR3 is 15 residues long. Germline CDR1 is SGHDN and CDR2 is FVKESK. The J segment lost 3 bases and the V segment lost 1 base, leaving 3 bases of the junction unmatched. The CDR3 reads CASSQGQGPNQPQHF. As DNA, the CDR3 is TGTGCCAGCAGCCAAGGACAGGGTCCCAATCAGCCCCAGCATTTT.

CDR3 sequence reads: CASSRSGQGLYNEQFF. The CDR3 coding sequence is TGTGCCAGTAGTAGGTCGGGACAGGGATTATACAATGAGCAGTTCTTC. V is TRBV19 and J is TRBJ2-1; TRBD1 matches 9 bases. From germline, CDR1 is LNHDA and CDR2 SQIVND (reference sequence). The CDR3 length is 16 residues. Trimming removed 4 bases from V and 4 bases from J; junction bases left unmatched: 8.

This clone was detected only a few times. The V and J genes are TRBV6-5 and TRBJ1-1; TRBD1 aligns across 8 bases. Germline V gives CDR1 MNHEY, CDR2 SVGAGI. The CDR3 is 15 residues long. The V gene end was trimmed by 6 bases and the J gene end by 3 bases; junction bases not matched to a gene: 9. Written as DNA, the CDR3 is TGTGCCAGCAGGACCGGGACAGGAGGGCACACTGAAGCTTTCTTT. Amino acid sequence: CASRTGTGGHTEAFF.

V is TRBV6-2 or TRBV6-3 and J is TRBJ2-1; 13 bases map to TRBD2. V gave up 4 bases and J gave up 3 bases; unmatched junction bases: 3. The CDR3 has 16 amino acids. Germline V gives CDR1 MNHEY, CDR2 SVGEGT. As DNA, the CDR3 is TGTGCCAGCAGTTCCGGGACTAGCGGGATCTACAATGAGCAGTTCTTC. It yields the protein CASSSGTSGIYNEQFF.

The J gene is TRBJ2-1, the V gene TRBV2, with TRBD2 identical over 12 bases. The V segment lost 5 bases and the J segment 9 bases; nucleotides outside the gene matches: 8. The CDR3 consists of 15 residues. Germline assignment: CDR1 SNHLY and CDR2 FYNNEI. CDR3 sequence: CASSPGLAGWGEQFF. The CDR3 coding sequence is TGTGCCAGCAGTCCCGGACTAGCGGGATGGGGTGAGCAGTTCTTC.

The V and J genes are TRBV18 and TRBJ2-1, with D possibly TRBD2 on 6 matching bases. From germline, CDR1 is KGHSH and CDR2 LQKENI. Trimming pared 6 bases from V and 3 bases from J, leaving 12 bases between. The length of the CDR3 is 14 residues. For the CDR3, the DNA is TGTGCCAGCTCGGAAGCGGGTAACTACAATGAGCAGTTCTTC. It is translated as CASSEAGNYNEQFF.

A single count supports this clone. This rearrangement joins TRBV14 to TRBJ2-5; perhaps TRBD2 as D (5 bases). The germline CDR1 and CDR2 sequences are SGHDN and FVKESK. There are 12 residues in the CDR3. With 5 bases removed from V and 3 bases from J, the gap between germline ends came to 7 bases. CDR3 residues: CASSFGEETQYF. The CDR3 nucleotides are TGTGCCAGCAGCTTCGGGGAAGAGACCCAGTACTTC.

The J gene is TRBJ1-2, the V gene TRBV25-1; perhaps TRBD1 as D (5 bases). Germline V gene data show CDR1 as MGHDK and CDR2 as SYGVNS. V was trimmed by 0 bases and J by 8 bases, leaving 22 bases between them. This CDR3 is built from 17 residues. CDR3 loop: CASSEYSGAQMGDGYTF. The DNA of the CDR3 is TGTGCCAGCAGTGAATATTCTGGGGCCCAGATGGGCGACGGCTACACCTTC.

The genes are TRBV9 and TRBJ2-3, with 9 positions matching TRBD2. Looked up from germline, CDR1 is SGDLS and CDR2 is YYNGEE. The CDR3 consists of 16 residues. V was clipped by 2 bases and J by 6 bases; unmatched bases: 10. CDR3 residues: CASSVGSGSGTDTQYF. The DNA of the CDR3 is TGTGCCAGCAGCGTTGGTAGCGGGAGTGGGACGGATACGCAGTATTTT.

The gene calls are TRBV4-1 and TRBJ1-5, with 11 bases matching TRBD1. Germline V gives CDR1 MGHRA, CDR2 YSYEKL. V lost 5 bases, J lost 7 bases, and 1 base stayed unmatched. The CDR3 sequence is 13 residues long. The CDR3 DNA is TGCGCCAGCAGCGGACAGGGGGCCCAGCCCCAGCATTTT. Residues: CASSGQGAQPQHF.

V gene TRBV11-2 combines with J gene TRBJ2-1, with TRBD2 identical over 14 bases. J lost 7 bases, V lost 6 bases, and 2 bases had no gene match. CDR1 and CDR2 from the germline V gene are SGHAT and FQNNGV. This CDR3 spans 14 amino acids. DNA of the CDR3: TGTGCCAGCAGTCGGACTAGCGGGAGGAATGAGCAGTTCTTC. Translation: CASSRTSGRNEQFF.

This chain links TRBV15 with TRBJ2-7; 7 bases fit TRBD2. V lost 5 bases, J lost 7 bases, and 8 bases stayed unmatched. Germline V CDR1 and CDR2: LNHNV, YYDKDF (reference sequence). The length of the CDR3 is 13 residues. The CDR3, as DNA: TGTGCCACCAGCCCTGGGGCCGGGGGGGAGCAGTACTTC. Encoded protein: CATSPGAGGEQYF.

J is TRBJ2-1 and V is TRBV19; D is ambiguous. CDR3 length equals 15 residues. CDR1 is LNHDA and CDR2 is SQIVND in the germline V gene (reference sequence). Trimming took 5 bases from V and 6 from J, leaving 17 bases between them. In DNA form, the CDR3 reads TGTGCCAGTAGTGGCCCCGCCATCAGTGGCAATGAGCAGTTCTTC. It codes for CASSGPAISGNEQFF.

This chain connects TRBV18 to TRBJ1-1; 7 positions agree with TRBD1. V shed 3 bases and J 9 bases; nucleotides not matched to a gene: 10. This CDR3 region has 14 residues. From germline, CDR1 is KGHSH and CDR2 LQKENI. The CDR3 protein is CASSPTLLQGQAFF. Written as DNA, the CDR3 is TGTGCCAGCTCACCCACTTTACTACAGGGGCAAGCTTTCTTT.

V and J are TRBV3-1 (or the pseudogene TRBV3-2) and TRBJ1-1; TRBD1 matches at 7 bases. The V segment lost 7 bases and the J segment 6 bases; nucleotides outside the gene matches: 14. The CDR3 spans 15 residues. Looked up from germline, CDR1 is LGHDT and CDR2 is YNNKEL (reference sequence). Here the CDR3 reads CASTLARDRGAEAFF. CDR3 nucleotide sequence: TGTGCCAGCACCCTAGCCCGGGACAGAGGGGCTGAAGCTTTCTTT.

This chain connects TRBV24-1 to TRBJ2-3; possible D gene TRBD1, 6 bases. The CDR3 has 13 amino acids. The germline gives CDR1 KGHDR, CDR2 SFDVKD. V lost 9 bases to trimming and J lost 4 bases, with 13 bases between them. The CDR3 region is CATSVPGADTQYF. CDR3 sequence (DNA): TGTGCCACCTCGGTGCCAGGGGCAGATACGCAGTATTTT.

The chain carries TRBV18 and TRBJ2-7; TRBD1 matches at 7 bases. Trimming cost V 4 bases and J 4 bases; bases outside gene matches: 10. The CDR3 consists of 15 residues. CDR1 and CDR2 (germline): KGHSH, LQKENI. In DNA form, the CDR3 reads TGTGCCAGCTCACGGGGCCAGGGGGAGATGTACGAGCAGTACTTC. It specifies CASSRGQGEMYEQYF.

The gene calls are TRBV19 and TRBJ2-3; D gene uncertain. The germline V gene has CDR1 LNHDA and CDR2 SQIVND (reference sequence). V was trimmed by 7 bases and J by 0 bases, leaving 23 bases between them. The CDR3 extends over 18 amino acids. The CDR3 loop is CASTPLFRRRPSTDTQYF. CDR3 nucleotides: TGTGCCAGTACCCCCCTTTTTAGACGGAGACCTAGCACAGATACGCAGTATTTT. The whole variable domain, remainder taken from reference TRBV19 and TRBJ2-3, is DGGITQSPKYLFRKEGQNVTLSCEQNLNHDAMYWYRQDPGQGLRLIYYSQIVNDFQKGDIAEGYSVSREKKESFPLTVTSAQKNPTAFYLCASTPLFRRRPSTDTQYFGPGTRLTVL.